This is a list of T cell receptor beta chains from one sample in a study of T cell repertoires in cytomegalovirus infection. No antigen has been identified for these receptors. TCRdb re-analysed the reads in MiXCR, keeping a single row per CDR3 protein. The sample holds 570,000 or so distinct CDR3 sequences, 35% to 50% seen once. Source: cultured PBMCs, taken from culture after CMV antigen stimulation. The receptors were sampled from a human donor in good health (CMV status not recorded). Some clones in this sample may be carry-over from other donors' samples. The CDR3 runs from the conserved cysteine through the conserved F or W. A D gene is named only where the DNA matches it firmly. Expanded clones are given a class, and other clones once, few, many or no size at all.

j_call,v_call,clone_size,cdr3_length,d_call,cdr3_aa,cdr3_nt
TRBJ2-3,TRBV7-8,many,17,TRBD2,CASSLLPGLAGGDTQYF,TGTGCCAGCAGCTTACTACCGGGACTAGCGGGAGGAGATACGCAGTATTTT
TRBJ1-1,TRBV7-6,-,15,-,CASSRYQDRNTEAFF,TGTGCCAGCAGCAGATATCAGGACAGGAACACTGAAGCTTTCTTT
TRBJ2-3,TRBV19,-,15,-,CASGATGQRTDTQYF,TGTGCCAGTGGAGCTACCGGACAACGCACAGATACGCAGTATTTT
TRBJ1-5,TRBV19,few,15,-,CATPLLGQQNQPQHF,TGTGCCACCCCCCTTCTAGGACAGCAGAATCAGCCCCAGCATTTT
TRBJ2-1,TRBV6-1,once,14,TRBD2,CASGVSGGWNEQFF,TGTGCCAGCGGGGTTAGCGGGGGCTGGAATGAGCAGTTCTTC
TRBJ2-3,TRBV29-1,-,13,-,CSVDARAIDTQYF,TGCAGCGTTGATGCCAGGGCGATAGATACGCAGTATTTT
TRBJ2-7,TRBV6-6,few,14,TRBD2,CASTTGLAFYEQYF,TGTGCCAGCACCACGGGACTAGCTTTCTACGAGCAGTACTTC
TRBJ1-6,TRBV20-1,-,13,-,CSARGLLGSPLHF,TGCAGTGCTAGGGGTCTCCTGGGTTCACCCCTCCACTTT
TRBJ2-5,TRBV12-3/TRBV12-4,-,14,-,CASSPGPRQETQYF,TGTGCCAGCAGTCCCGGACCGAGACAAGAGACCCAGTACTTC
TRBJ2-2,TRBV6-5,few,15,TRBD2,CASRHTSGNTGELFF,TGTGCCAGCAGGCACACTAGCGGGAACACCGGGGAGCTGTTTTTT
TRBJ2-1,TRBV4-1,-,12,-,CASSHDMGEQFF,TGCGCCAGCAGCCACGACATGGGGGAGCAGTTCTTC
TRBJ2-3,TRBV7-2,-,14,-,CASSPGLRQDTQYF,TGTGCCAGCAGCCCCGGACTAAGGCAGGATACGCAGTATTTT
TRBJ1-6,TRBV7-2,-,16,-,CASSPRGGPGNSPLHF,TGTGCCAGCAGCCCCCGGGGGGGGCCGGGAAATTCACCCCTCCACTTT
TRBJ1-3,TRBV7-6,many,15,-,CASSLGGDPGNTIYF,TGTGCCAGCAGCTTAGGAGGGGACCCTGGAAACACCATATATTTT
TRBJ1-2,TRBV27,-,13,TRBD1,CASSFRDRGGYTF,TGTGCCAGCAGTTTCCGGGACAGAGGGGGCTACACCTTC
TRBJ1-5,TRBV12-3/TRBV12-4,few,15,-,CASSLDERSNQPQHF,TGTGCCAGCAGTTTGGACGAACGGAGCAATCAGCCCCAGCATTTT
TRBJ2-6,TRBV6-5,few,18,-,CASSGDLPTSTGANVLTF,TGTGCCAGCAGCGGCGACCTACCAACTTCCACTGGGGCCAACGTCCTGACTTTC
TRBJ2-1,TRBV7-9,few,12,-,CASSLGSDEQFF,TGTGCCAGCAGCTTAGGATCGGATGAGCAGTTCTTC
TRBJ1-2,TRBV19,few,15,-,CASSIAWVFRYGYTF,TGTGCCAGTAGTATCGCTTGGGTCTTCCGTTATGGCTACACCTTC
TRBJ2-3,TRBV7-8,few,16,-,CASSLGRGGSTDTQYF,TGTGCCAGCAGCTTAGGTCGGGGCGGAAGCACAGATACGCAGTATTTT
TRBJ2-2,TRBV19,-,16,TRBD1,CASSAVGDRGDGELFF,TGTGCCAGTAGTGCCGTGGGGGACAGGGGAGACGGGGAGCTGTTTTTT
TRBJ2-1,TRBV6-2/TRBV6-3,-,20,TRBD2,CASSYLAGGPLSGWDNEQFF,TGTGCCAGCAGTTACCTAGCGGGAGGGCCGTTGAGTGGCTGGGACAATGAGCAGTTCTTC
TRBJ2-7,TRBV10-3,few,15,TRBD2,CAITHSTSGTDEQYF,TGTGCCATCACCCATTCGACTAGCGGGACTGACGAGCAGTACTTC
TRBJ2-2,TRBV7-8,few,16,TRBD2,CASSLVRGGDTGELFF,TGTGCCAGCAGCTTAGTTCGGGGGGGGGACACCGGGGAGCTGTTTTTT
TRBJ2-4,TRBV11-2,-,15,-,CASSSLGLIGDIQYF,TGTGCCAGCAGCTCCCTGGGGTTGATCGGGGACATTCAGTACTTC
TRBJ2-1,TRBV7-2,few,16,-,CASSLVSGAWARWQFF,TGTGCCAGCAGCTTAGTATCCGGAGCATGGGCCCGATGGCAGTTCTTC
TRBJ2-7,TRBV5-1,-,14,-,CASSGRGDEYEQYF,TGCGCCAGCAGCGGGCGGGGTGATGAGTACGAGCAGTACTTC
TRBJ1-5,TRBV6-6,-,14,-,CASRKNQLSEPQHF,TGTGCCAGCCGTAAAAATCAACTATCGGAGCCCCAGCATTTT
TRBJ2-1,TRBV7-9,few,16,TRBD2,CASSAYRDYPNNEQFF,TGTGCCAGCAGCGCATACCGGGACTACCCCAACAATGAGCAGTTCTTC
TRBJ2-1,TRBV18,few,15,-,CASSSSEGGGNEQFF,TGTGCCAGCTCATCCTCCGAGGGGGGAGGGAATGAGCAGTTCTTC
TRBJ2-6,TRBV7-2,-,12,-,CASSYGTNVLTF,TGTGCCAGCAGCTACGGGACCAACGTCCTGACTTTC
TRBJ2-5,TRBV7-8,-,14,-,CASSLGADQETQYF,TGTGCCAGCAGCTTAGGGGCAGATCAAGAGACCCAGTACTTC
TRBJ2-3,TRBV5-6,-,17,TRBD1,CASSPPGTDFATDTQYF,TGTGCCAGCAGCCCTCCCGGGACAGACTTTGCTACAGATACGCAGTATTTT
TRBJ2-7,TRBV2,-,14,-,CASSANQAGGEQYF,TGTGCCAGCAGTGCGAATCAAGCGGGTGGCGAGCAGTACTTC
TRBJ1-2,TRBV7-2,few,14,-,CASGPQRAGYGYTF,TGTGCCAGCGGGCCACAACGGGCGGGCTATGGCTACACCTTC
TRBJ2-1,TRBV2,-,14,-,CASSEGTVLYEQFF,TGTGCCAGCAGTGAAGGGACAGTCCTTTATGAGCAGTTCTTC
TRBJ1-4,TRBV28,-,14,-,CASNHATVNEKLFF,TGTGCCAGCAACCACGCGACAGTTAATGAAAAACTGTTTTTT
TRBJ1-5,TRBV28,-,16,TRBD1,CASSSWDRGLNQPQHF,TGTGCCAGCAGTTCGTGGGACAGGGGGCTGAATCAGCCCCAGCATTTT
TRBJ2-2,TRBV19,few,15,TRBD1,CASRTTGADTGELFF,TGTGCCAGTAGGACGACAGGGGCGGACACCGGGGAGCTGTTTTTT
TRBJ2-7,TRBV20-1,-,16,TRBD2,CSARDPASGGAYEQYF,TGCAGTGCTAGAGATCCCGCTAGCGGGGGGGCTTACGAGCAGTACTTC
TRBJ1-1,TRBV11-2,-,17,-,CASSLPGYPTMNTEAFF,TGTGCCAGCAGCTTACCTGGATACCCGACGATGAACACTGAAGCTTTCTTT
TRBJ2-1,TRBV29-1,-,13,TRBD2,CSVEDQSASGGFF,TGCAGCGTTGAAGATCAATCGGCTAGCGGTGGGTTCTTC